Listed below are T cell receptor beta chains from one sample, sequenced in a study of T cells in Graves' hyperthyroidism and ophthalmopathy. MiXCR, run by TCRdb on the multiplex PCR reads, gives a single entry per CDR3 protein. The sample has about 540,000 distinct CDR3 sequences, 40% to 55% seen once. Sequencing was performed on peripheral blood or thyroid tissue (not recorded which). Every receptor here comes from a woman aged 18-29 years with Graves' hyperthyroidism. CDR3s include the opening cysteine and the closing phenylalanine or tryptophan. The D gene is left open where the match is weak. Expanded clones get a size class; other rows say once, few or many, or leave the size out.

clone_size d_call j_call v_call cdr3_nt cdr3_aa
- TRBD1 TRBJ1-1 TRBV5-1 TGCGCCAGCAAACCGGGACAGGGACGGATGAACACTGAAGCTTTCTTT CASKPGQGRMNTEAFF
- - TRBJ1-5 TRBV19 TGTGCCAGTTCGACAGATAGCGATCAGCCCCAGCATTTT CASSTDSDQPQHF
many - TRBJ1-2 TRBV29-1 TGCAGCGTTGAAGATAGGCTCCCCGGGGGCGACGGCTATGGCTACACCTTC CSVEDRLPGGDGYGYTF
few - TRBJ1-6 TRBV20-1 TGCAGTTCGGGATTCCCTAATTCACCCCTCCACTTT CSSGFPNSPLHF
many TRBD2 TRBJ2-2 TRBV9 TGTGCCAGCAACCAAGCGGGAGGGTGGAGTGGGGAGCTGTTTTTT CASNQAGGWSGELFF
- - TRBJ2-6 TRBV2 TGTGCCAGCAGTTTCCGACGGGGATCTGGGGCCAACGTCCTGACTTTC CASSFRRGSGANVLTF
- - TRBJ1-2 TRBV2 TGTGCCAGCAGTGAACGCTACACCTTC CASSERYTF
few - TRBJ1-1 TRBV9 TGTGCCAGCAGCGCAGTACCGGGACCCTACTCTGAAGCTTTCTTT CASSAVPGPYSEAFF
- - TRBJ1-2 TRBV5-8 TGTGCCAGCAGTGATACAGGGTTAGGGGGGTATGGCTACACCTTC CASSDTGLGGYGYTF
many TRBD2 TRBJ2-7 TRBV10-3 TGTGCCATCACGGAACGGCGGGAGGTTTTGGACGAGCAGTACTTC CAITERREVLDEQYF
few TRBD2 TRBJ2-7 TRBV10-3 TGTGCCATCGGGGAGCGGGACTACGAGCAGTACTTC CAIGERDYEQYF
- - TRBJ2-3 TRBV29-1 TGCAGCGTTGAAGGTATGGCAGGGAGCCTGGGCACAGATACGCAGTATTTT CSVEGMAGSLGTDTQYF
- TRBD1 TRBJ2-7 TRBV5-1 TGCGCCAGCAGCTACCGAGGACAGGGATACGACGAGCAGTACTTC CASSYRGQGYDEQYF
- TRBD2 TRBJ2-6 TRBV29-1 TGCAGCGTCGAGGGACTAGCGGGGAGGGCTGGGGCCAACGTCCTGACTTTC CSVEGLAGRAGANVLTF
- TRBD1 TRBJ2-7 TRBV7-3 TGTGCCAGCAGCTTCGGACAGGGGTACACCGGGGAGCAGTACTTC CASSFGQGYTGEQYF
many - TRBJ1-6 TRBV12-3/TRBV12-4 TGTGCCAGCAGTTTGATAAGCTCCTATAATTCACCCCTCCACTTT CASSLISSYNSPLHF
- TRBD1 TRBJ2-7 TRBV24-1 TGTGCCACCCCTCCTAGGACAGGGGAGGGCTACGAGCAGTACTTC CATPPRTGEGYEQYF
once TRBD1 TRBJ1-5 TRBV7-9 TGTGCCAGCGGACAGGCGGGCGCGTATAGCAATCAGCCCCAGCATTTT CASGQAGAYSNQPQHF
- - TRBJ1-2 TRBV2 TGTGCCAGCAGTGAAGGCTTACGCTCTGGAAACACCTTC CASSEGLRSGNTF
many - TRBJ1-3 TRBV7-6 TGTGCCAGCAGCTTAGTGGTATCCGGAAACACCATATATTTT CASSLVVSGNTIYF
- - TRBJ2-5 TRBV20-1 TGCAGTGCTAGCGAGGCGGGAGAGACCCAGTACTTC CSASEAGETQYF
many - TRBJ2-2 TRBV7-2 TGTGCCAGCAGCTTAGCGCCCGGAGGTTACACCGGGGAGCTGTTTTTT CASSLAPGGYTGELFF
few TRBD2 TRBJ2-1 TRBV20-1 TGCAGTGCTAGAGACGTCGTAGCGGGAGGGGGAAATGAGCAGTTCTTC CSARDVVAGGGNEQFF
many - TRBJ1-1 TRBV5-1 TGCGCCAGCAGCTTGGACGATTGGAACACTGAAGCTTTCTTT CASSLDDWNTEAFF
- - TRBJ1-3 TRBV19 TGTGCCAGCAGTTTATTCGTTTTGTCCAGCTCTGGAAACACCATATATTTT CASSLFVLSSSGNTIYF
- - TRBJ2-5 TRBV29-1 TGCAGCTATAACAGGGAATGGAAGACCCAGTACTTC CSYNREWKTQYF
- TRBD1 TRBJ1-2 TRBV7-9 TGTGCCAGCAGCTTGGGGCAGGGACAGGGCAACACCTTC CASSLGQGQGNTF
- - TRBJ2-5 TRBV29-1 TGCAGCGTTAGACAGGGAGGGCGAGAGACCCAGTACTTC CSVRQGGRETQYF
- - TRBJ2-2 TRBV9 TGTGCCAGCAGCGTAGTAAGCGAACCCTTTTTCGCGGACACCGGGGAGCTGTTTTTT CASSVVSEPFFADTGELFF
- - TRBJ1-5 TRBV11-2 TGTGCCAGCAGACTGACACAGGGAAATCAGCCCCAGCATTTT CASRLTQGNQPQHF
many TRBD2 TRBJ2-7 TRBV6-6 TGTGCCAGCAGTCCAGGGACTAGCGGGAGGAGGTCCTACGAGCAGTACTTC CASSPGTSGRRSYEQYF
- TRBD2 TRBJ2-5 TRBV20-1 TGCAGTGCTAGAGTAAGGACTAGCGGGGAGACCCAGTACTTC CSARVRTSGETQYF
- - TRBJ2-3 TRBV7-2 TGTGCCAGCAGCTTAGCCAGGGCGCCTACCGAGGAGCAGTATTTT CASSLARAPTEEQYF
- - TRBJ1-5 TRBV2 TGTGCCAGCAGTTTGAGGGACAATTATAGCAATCAGCCCCAGCATTTT CASSLRDNYSNQPQHF
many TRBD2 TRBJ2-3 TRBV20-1 TGCAGTGCTAGAGGTCCTTCCGTAGTTGGGGCAGCGGGAGGAGATACGCAGTATTTT CSARGPSVVGAAGGDTQYF
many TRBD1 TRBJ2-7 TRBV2 TGTGCCAGCAGTGAGGGACAGGGTAGCTACGAGCAGTACTTC CASSEGQGSYEQYF
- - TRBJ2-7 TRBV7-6 TGTGCCAGCAGTGACGGACCCAACGAGCAGTACTTC CASSDGPNEQYF
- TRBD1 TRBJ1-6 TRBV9 TGTGCTAGGACAGGGCATGGGACAGATTCACCCCTCCACTTT CARTGHGTDSPLHF
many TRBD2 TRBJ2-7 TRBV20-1 TGCAGTGCTAGTCGCGGGAGGGTGTACGAGCAGTACTTC CSASRGRVYEQYF
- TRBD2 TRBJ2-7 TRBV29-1 TGCAGCGTCGCGAAACTAGCGGGAGGTAACGAGCAGTACTTC CSVAKLAGGNEQYF
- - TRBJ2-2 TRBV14 TGTGCCAGCAGCCAATATTTTCCCGGGGAGCTGTTTTTT CASSQYFPGELFF
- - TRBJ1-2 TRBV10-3 TGTGCCATCAGCGGGGATGGGTCCTTCGGCCCTTATGGCTACACCTTC CAISGDGSFGPYGYTF
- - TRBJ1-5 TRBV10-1 TGCGCCAGCAGTGAGTCGCGGAATAGCAATCAGCCCCAGCATTTT CASSESRNSNQPQHF
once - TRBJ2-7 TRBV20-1 TGCAGTGCCCGAAAACGGGAGTACAATGAGCAGTACTTC CSARKREYNEQYF
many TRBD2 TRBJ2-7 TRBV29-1 TGCAGCGTACTAGCGGGTGGGTACGAGCAGTACTTC CSVLAGGYEQYF
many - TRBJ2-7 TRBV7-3 TGTGCCAGCAGCTTCGGGGTCGGGAACGAGCAGTACTTC CASSFGVGNEQYF
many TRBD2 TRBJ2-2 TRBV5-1 TGCGCCAGCAGCGGCATCGGGACTAGCGGGAGAACCGGGGAGCTGTTTTTT CASSGIGTSGRTGELFF
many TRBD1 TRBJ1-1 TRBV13 TGTGCCAGCAGCTTTGGGACAGGGAAGACTGAAGCTTTCTTT CASSFGTGKTEAFF
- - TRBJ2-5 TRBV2 TGTGCCAGCAGGACCCGGGTCGGTTCGGGGACCCAGTACTTC CASRTRVGSGTQYF
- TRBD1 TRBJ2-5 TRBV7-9 TGTGCCAGCAGTAGGACAGGGGAACGCAGAAGATCAGAGACCCAGTACTTC CASSRTGERRRSETQYF
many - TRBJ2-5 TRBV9 TGTGCCAGCAGCGTGTTAAGCCAAGAGACCCAGTACTTC CASSVLSQETQYF
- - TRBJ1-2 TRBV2 TGTGCCAGCAGTCCCCGGGGGGGGGCGCATGGCTACACCTTC CASSPRGGAHGYTF
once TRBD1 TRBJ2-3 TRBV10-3 TGTGCCATCAGAGAGACAGGGGGGTACACAGATACGCAGTATTTT CAIRETGGYTDTQYF
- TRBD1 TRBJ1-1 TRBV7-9 TGTGCCAGCAGCCCAACGGGACAGGGCGGGGTCCAAGCTTTCTTT CASSPTGQGGVQAFF
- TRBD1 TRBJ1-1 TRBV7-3 TGTGCCAGCAGCTTAGGACAGGGACCCAGCACTGAAGCTTTCTTT CASSLGQGPSTEAFF